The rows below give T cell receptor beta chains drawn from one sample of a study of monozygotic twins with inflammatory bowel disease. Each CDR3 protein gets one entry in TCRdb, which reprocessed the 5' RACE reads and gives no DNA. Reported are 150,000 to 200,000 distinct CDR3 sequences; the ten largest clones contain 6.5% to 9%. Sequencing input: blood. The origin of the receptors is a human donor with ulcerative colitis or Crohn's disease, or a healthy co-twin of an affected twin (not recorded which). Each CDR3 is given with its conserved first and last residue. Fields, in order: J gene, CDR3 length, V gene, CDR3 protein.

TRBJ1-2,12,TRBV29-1,CSVGDGRYGYTF
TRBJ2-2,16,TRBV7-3,CASSFGGGRNTGELFF
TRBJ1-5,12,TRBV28,CASSLSVQPQHF
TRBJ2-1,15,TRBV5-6,CASTSVTSGNNEQFF
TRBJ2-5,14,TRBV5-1,CASSLELARETQYF
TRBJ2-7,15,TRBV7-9,CASSLEAGVPYEQYF
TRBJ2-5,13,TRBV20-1,CSARGQGEETQYF
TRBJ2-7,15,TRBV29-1,CSVEPYGNTPSEQYF
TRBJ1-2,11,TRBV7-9,CATDRVTGYTF
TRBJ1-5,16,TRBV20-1,CSARVPGQIRNQPQHF
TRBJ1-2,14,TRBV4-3,CASSPTVFTHGYTF
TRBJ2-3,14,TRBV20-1,CSAGGLAVTDTQYF
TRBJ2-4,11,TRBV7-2,CASSRRNMQYF
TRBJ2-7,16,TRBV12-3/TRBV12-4,CASSRFQGPMSYEQYF
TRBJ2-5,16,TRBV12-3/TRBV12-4,CASSLHVTGPQETQYF
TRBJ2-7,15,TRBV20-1,CSAQTTSGRGYEQYF
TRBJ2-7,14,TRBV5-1,CASSEASFSYEQYF
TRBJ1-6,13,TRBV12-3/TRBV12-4,CASSFSTNSPLHF
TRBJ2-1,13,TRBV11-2,CASSINTYNEQFF
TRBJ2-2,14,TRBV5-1,CASSLGGVPGELFF
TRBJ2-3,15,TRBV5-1,CASSIGQGAADTQYF
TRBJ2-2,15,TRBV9,CASSAGHLNTGELFF
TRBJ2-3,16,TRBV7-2,CASSNKQGASTDTQYF
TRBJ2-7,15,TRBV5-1,CASSSQWGSSYEQYF
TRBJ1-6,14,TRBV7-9,CASSEGRYNSPLHF
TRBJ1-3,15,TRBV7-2,CASSRVGQGTSTIYF
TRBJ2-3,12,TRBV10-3,CATEGSTDTQYF
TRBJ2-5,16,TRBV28,CASSFLSRTARETQYF
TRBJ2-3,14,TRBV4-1,CASSQTGAPDTQYF
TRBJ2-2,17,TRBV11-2,CASSSRGRQSNTGELFF
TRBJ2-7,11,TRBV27,CASGRGDEQYF
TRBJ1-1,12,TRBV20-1,CRTGRGYTEAFF
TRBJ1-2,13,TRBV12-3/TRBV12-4,CASSKGLYYGYTF
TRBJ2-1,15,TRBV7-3,CASSSPGLGYNEQFF
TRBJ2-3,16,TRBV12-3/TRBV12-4,CASSSLTSGNTDTQYF
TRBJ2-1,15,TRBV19,CASSPRRADYNEQFF
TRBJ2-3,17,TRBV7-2,CASSRTGTSGSTDTQYF
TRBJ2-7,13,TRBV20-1,CSASSLGPGEQYF
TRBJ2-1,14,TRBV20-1,CSARGQASGNEQFF
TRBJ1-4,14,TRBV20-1,CSARDLWVGEKLFF
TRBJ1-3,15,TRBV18,CASSRDAGDGNTIYF
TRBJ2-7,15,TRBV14,CASRSGQGHTYEQYF
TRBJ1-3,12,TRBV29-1,CSVASSGNTIYF
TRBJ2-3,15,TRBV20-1,CSAPWNRRPADTQYF
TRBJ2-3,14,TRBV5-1,CASTLETSTDTQYF
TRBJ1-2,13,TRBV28,CASSLDGNYGYTF
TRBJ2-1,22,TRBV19,CASSIDPNTTSALLSSYNEQFF
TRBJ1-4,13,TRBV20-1,CSAAKPLNEKLFF
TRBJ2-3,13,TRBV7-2,CASSLSRGDTQYF
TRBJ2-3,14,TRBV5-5,CASSLPPPTDTQYF